The sequence of this T cell receptor (beta chain) was determined in a study of T cells in Graves' hyperthyroidism and ophthalmopathy. Background on the study: Initial diagnosis, before any treatment, was when peripheral blood was collected.

This clonotype has only a few counts. Amplification targeted TCR beta CDR3 regions from RNA transcripts. In the first-round RT-PCR of the TCR CDR3, the HTBI primer set was used. TCRdb re-called the multiplex PCR reads with MiXCR, one entry per CDR3 protein. The table shows hundreds of thousands of distinct CDR3 sequences, with about 14% occurring only once. Disease duration was under 3 months in the ophthalmopathy patients, who also had a Clinical Activity Score of at least 3 and a NOSPECS grade of at least 4. This TCR derives from a woman between 45 and 65 years old with Graves' ophthalmopathy. Sample: blood.

The chain's CDR3 is CASSHGQGLQTQYF. CDR3 sequence (DNA): TGTGCCAGCAGTCACGGACAGGGGTTACAGACCCAGTACTTC. The chain combines TRBV4-2 with TRBJ2-5, with 9 bases lining up with TRBD1. Germline V gene data show CDR1 as LGHNA and CDR2 as YNFKEQ. This CDR3 spans 14 amino acids. The J segment lost 6 bases and the V segment lost 6 bases, leaving 8 bases of the junction unmatched.